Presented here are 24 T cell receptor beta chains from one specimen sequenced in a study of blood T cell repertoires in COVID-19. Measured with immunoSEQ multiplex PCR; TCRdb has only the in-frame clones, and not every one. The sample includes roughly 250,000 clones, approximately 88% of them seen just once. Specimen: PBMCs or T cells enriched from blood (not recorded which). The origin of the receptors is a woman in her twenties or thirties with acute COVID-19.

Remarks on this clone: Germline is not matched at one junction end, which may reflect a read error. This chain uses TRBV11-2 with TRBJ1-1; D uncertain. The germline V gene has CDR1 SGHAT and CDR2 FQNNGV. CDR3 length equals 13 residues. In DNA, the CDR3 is TGTGCCAGCAGCTTATACCTGAACTCTGAAGCTTTCTTT. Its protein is CASSLYLNSEAFF.

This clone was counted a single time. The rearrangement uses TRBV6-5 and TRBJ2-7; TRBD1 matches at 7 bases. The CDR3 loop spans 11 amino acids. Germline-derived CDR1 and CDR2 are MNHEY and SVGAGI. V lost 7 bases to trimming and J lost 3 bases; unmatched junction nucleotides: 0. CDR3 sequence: CASNRGYEQYF. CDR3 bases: TGTGCCAGCAACAGGGGCTACGAGCAGTACTTC.

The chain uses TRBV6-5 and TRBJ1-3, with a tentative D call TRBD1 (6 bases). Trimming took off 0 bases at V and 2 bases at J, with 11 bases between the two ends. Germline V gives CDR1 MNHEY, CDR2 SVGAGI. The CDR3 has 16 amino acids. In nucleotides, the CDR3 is TGTGCCAGCAGTTACTCGATGGGGGCTCCTGGAAACACCATATATTTT. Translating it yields CASSYSMGAPGNTIYF.

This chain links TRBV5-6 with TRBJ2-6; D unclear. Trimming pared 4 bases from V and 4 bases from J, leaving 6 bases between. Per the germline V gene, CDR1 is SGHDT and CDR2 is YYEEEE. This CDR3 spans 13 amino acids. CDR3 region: CASSTLGANVLTF. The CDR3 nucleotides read TGTGCCAGCAGCACTTTGGGGGCCAACGTCCTGACTTTC.

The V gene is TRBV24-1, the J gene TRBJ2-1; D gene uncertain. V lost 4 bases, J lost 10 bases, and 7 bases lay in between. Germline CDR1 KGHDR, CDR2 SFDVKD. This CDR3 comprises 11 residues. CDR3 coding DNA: TGTGCCACCAGTGACGCAAGCGAGCAGTTCTTC. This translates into CATSDASEQFF.

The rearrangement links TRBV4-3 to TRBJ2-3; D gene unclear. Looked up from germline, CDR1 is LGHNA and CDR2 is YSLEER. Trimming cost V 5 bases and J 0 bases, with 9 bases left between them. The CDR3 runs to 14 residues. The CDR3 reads CASSYSISTDTQYF. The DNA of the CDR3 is TGCGCCAGCAGCTACAGCATTAGCACAGATACGCAGTATTTT.

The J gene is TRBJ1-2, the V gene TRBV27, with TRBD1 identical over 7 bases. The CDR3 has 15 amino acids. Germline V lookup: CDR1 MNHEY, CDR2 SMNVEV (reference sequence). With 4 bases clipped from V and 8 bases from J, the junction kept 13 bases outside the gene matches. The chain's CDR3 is CASSSTGTEGRGYTF. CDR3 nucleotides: TGTGCCAGCAGTTCGACCGGGACAGAGGGCCGGGGCTACACCTTC.

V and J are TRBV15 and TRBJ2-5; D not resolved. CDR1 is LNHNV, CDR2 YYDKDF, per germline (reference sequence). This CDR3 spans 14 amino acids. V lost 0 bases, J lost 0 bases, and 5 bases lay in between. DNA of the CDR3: TGTGCCACCAGCAGAGATGCGAACCAAGAGACCCAGTACTTC. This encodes CATSRDANQETQYF.

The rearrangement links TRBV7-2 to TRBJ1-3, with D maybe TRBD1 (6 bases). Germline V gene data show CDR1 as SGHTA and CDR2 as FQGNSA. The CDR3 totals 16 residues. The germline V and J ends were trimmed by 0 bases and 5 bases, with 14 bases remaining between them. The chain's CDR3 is CASSLAPGTSRNTIYF. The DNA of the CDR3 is TGTGCCAGCAGCTTAGCGCCAGGGACATCGAGAAACACCATATATTTT. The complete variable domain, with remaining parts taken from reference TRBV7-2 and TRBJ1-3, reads GAGVSQSPSNKVTEKGKDVELRCDPISGHTALYWYRQSLGQGLEFLIYFQGNSAPDKSGLPSDRFSAERTGGSVSTLTIQRTQQEDSAVYLCASSLAPGTSRNTIYFGEGSWLTVV.

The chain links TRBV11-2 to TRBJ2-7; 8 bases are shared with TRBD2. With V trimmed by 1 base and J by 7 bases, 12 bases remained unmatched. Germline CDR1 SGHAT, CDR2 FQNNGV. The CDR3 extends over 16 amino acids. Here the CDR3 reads CASSLVSGGALWEQYF. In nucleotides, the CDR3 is TGTGCCAGCAGCTTAGTATCCGGGGGGGCCCTCTGGGAGCAGTACTTC.

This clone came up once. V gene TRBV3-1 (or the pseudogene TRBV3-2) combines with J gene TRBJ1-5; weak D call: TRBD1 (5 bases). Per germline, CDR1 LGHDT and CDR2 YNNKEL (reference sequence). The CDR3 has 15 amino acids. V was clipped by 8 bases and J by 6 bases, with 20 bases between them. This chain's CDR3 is CASSRGTIGGQPQHF. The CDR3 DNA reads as TGTGCCAGCTCCCGGGGAACCATCGGGGGTCAGCCCCAGCATTTT.

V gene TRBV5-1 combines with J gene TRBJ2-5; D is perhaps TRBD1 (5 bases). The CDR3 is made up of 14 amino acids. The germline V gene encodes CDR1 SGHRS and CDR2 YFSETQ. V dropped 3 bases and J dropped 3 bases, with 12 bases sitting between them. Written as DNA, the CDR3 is TGCGCCAGCAGCTCCATAGGGGCCGAAGAGACCCAGTACTTC. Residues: CASSSIGAEETQYF.

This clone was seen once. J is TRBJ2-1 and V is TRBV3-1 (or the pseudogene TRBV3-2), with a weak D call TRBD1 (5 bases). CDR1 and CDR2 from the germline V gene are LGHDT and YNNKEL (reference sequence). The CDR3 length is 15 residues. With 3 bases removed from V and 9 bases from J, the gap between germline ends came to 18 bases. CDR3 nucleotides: TGTGCCAGCAGCCAGCTCCTAGGACATCCCGCTGAGCAGTTCTTC. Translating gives CASSQLLGHPAEQFF.

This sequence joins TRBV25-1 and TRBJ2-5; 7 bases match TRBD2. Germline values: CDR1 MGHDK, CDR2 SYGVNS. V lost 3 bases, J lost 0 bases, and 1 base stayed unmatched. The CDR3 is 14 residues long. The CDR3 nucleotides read TGTGCCAGCAGTGAGGGAGGGAACCAAGAGACCCAGTACTTC. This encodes CASSEGGNQETQYF.

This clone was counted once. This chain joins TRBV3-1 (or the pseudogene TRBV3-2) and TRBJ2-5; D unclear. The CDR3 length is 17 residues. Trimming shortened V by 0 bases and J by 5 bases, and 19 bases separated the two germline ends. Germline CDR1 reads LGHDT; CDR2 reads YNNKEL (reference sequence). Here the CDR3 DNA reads TGTGCCAGCAGCCAAGAAAGTGTATTGGCACGGGTGGAGACCCAGTACTTC. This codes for CASSQESVLARVETQYF.

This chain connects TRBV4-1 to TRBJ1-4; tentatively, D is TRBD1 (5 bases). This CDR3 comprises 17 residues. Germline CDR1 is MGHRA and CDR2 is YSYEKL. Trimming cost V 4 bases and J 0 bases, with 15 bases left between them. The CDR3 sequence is CASSLPIRGSTNEKLFF. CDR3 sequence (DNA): TGCGCCAGCAGCCTACCTATCCGGGGGTCAACTAATGAAAAACTGTTTTTT.

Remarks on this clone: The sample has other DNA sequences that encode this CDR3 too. The CDR3 DNA is TGTGCCAGCAGTCAGGGTAATTCACCCCTCCACTTT. It encodes CASSQGNSPLHF. The J gene is TRBJ1-6, the V gene TRBV6-5; tentative D call: TRBD1 (5 bases). This CDR3 spans 12 amino acids. V lost 5 bases and J lost 6, with 5 bases in between. CDR1 is MNHEY, CDR2 SVGAGI, per germline.

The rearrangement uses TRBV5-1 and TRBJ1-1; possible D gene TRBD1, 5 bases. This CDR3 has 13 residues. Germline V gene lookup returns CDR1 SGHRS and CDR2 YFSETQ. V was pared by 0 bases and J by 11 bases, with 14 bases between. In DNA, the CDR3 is TGCGCCAGCAGCTTGGAACAGGTTGGATATGCTTTCTTT. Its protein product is CASSLEQVGYAFF.

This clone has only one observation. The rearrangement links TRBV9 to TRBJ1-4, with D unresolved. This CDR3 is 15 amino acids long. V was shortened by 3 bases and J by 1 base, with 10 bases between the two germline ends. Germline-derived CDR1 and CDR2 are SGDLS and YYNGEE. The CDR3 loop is CASSERVGTNEKLFF. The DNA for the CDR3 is TGTGCCAGCAGCGAGCGGGTGGGAACTAATGAAAAACTGTTTTTT.

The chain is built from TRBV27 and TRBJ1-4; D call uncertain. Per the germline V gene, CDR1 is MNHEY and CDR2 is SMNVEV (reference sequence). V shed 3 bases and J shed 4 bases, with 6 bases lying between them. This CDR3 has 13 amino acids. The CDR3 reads CASSFSHNEKLFF. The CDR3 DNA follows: TGTGCCAGCAGTTTTAGCCATAATGAAAAACTGTTTTTT.

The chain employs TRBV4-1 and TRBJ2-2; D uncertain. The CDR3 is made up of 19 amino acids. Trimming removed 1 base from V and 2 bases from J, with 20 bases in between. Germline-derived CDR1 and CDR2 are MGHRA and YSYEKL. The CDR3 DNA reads TGCGCCAGCAGCCAAGTCGTAACTTGGTTTAGCCTCAACACCGGGGAGCTGTTTTTT. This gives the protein CASSQVVTWFSLNTGELFF.

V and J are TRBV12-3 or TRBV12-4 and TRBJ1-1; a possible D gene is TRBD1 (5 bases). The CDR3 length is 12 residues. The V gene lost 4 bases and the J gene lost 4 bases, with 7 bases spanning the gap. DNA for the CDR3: TGTGCCAGCAGTTCAGGGTTCACTGAAGCTTTCTTT. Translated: CASSSGFTEAFF.

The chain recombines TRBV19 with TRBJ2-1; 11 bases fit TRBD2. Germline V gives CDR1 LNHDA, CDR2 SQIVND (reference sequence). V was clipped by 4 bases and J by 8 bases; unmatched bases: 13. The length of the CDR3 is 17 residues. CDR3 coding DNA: TGTGCCAGTAGTACTGGACTAGCGGGTTATCCCCGCGATGAGCAGTTCTTC. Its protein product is CASSTGLAGYPRDEQFF.

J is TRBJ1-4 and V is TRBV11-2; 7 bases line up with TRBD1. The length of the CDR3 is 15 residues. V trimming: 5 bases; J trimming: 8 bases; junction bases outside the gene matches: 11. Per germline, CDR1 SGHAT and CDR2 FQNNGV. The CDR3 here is CASSTDRDEEEKLFF. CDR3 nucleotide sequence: TGTGCCAGCAGCACCGACAGGGATGAGGAAGAAAAACTGTTTTTT.